These 7 T cell receptor beta chains came from one sample sequenced in a study of cytomegalovirus exposure and HLA in healthy donors (dated by TCRdb to 2016 to 2017). The method was the immunoSEQ multiplex PCR assay. The multiplex PCR relied on a mix of 60 forward primers for TCR Vbeta segments and 13 reverse primers for TCR Jbeta segments. What TCRdb holds here is the immuneACCESS table cut down to in-frame rearrangements. Part of the clones is not present; checked against another copy, under half of the missing clones reflect an unresolved V gene, and the others are unexplained. Within this sample are 130,000 or so clones, with approximately 79% of them counted one time only. The leading ten clones occupy 2% to 2.5% of the sample. Sequencing was performed on PBMCs. The receptors shown here come from a man younger than 40 in good health and CMV-seronegative.

The chain employs TRBV6-4 and TRBJ2-2, with D perhaps matching TRBD2 (6 bases). V was pared by 5 bases and J by 6 bases, with 10 bases between. The CDR3 has 13 amino acids. In germline, CDR1 is MRHNA, CDR2 SNTAGT. CDR3 sequence reads: CASSLGEAGELFF. CDR3 nucleotides: TGTGCCAGCAGTCTAGGGGAGGCCGGGGAGCTGTTTTTT.

In the case of this clone: One end of the junction fails to match germline, which may point to a read error. The chain couples TRBV7-9 to TRBJ2-5, with a possible D match to TRBD2 (6 bases). The CDR3 is made up of 15 amino acids. Germline CDR1 and CDR2: SEHNR and FQNEAQ (reference sequence). CDR3 in amino acids: CSSSFSLSGAETQYF. Here the CDR3 DNA reads TGTTCCAGCAGCTTCTCCCTTAGCGGTGCAGAGACCCAGTACTTC.

The chain combines TRBV28 with TRBJ1-2; 7 nucleotides match TRBD1. Unmatched junction bases numbered 7, after V lost 7 bases and J lost 5 bases. The length of the CDR3 is 13 residues. Germline CDR1 MDHEN, CDR2 SYDVKM. The CDR3 here is CASIKRTGYGYTF. Here the CDR3 DNA reads TGTGCCAGCATCAAGAGGACAGGATATGGCTACACCTTC.

This rearrangement joins TRBV9 to TRBJ1-1; no clear D gene. Germline loops: CDR1 SGDLS, CDR2 YYNGEE. The CDR3 consists of 14 residues. Trimming removed 4 bases at V and 1 base at J, with 11 bases between. The CDR3 DNA sequence: TGTGCCAGCAGCAGTTCGACATGGAACACTGAAGCTTTCTTT. It yields the protein CASSSSTWNTEAFF. Supplemented by reference TRBV9 and TRBJ1-1, the full variable domain reads DSGVTQTPKHLITATGQRVTLRCSPRSGDLSVYWYQQSLDQGLQFLIQYYNGEERAKGNILERFSAQQFPDLHSELNLSSLELGDSALYFCASSSSTWNTEAFFGQGTRLTVV.

J is TRBJ2-7 and V is TRBV2; 7 nucleotides match TRBD1. Per germline, CDR1 SNHLY and CDR2 FYNNEI. Trimming removed 2 bases from V and 2 bases from J; junction bases left unmatched: 6. CDR3 length: 15 residues. The CDR3 sequence is CASSEQGQPPYEQYF. In DNA, the CDR3 is TGTGCCAGCAGTGAACAGGGACAGCCTCCCTACGAGCAGTACTTC.

The chain couples TRBV10-2 to TRBJ1-5, with a possible D match to TRBD1 (6 bases). V was pared by 7 bases and J by 2 bases, with 9 bases between. CDR1 and CDR2 from the germline V gene are WSHSY and SAAADI. CDR3 size: 13 residues. The CDR3 spells CASKGDGNQPQHF. CDR3 sequence (DNA): TGCGCCAGCAAGGGGGATGGCAATCAGCCCCAGCATTTT.

The V call is TRBV6-6, the J call TRBJ2-2, with 7 nucleotides matching TRBD1. Germline trimming cut 5 bases from V and 5 bases from J; bases unmatched to any gene: 5. The CDR3 spans 14 residues. CDR1 MNHNY and CDR2 SVGAGI come from the germline V gene (reference sequence). CDR3 region: CASSVWDRTGELFF. The DNA of the CDR3 is TGTGCCAGCAGTGTTTGGGACAGAACCGGGGAGCTGTTTTTT.